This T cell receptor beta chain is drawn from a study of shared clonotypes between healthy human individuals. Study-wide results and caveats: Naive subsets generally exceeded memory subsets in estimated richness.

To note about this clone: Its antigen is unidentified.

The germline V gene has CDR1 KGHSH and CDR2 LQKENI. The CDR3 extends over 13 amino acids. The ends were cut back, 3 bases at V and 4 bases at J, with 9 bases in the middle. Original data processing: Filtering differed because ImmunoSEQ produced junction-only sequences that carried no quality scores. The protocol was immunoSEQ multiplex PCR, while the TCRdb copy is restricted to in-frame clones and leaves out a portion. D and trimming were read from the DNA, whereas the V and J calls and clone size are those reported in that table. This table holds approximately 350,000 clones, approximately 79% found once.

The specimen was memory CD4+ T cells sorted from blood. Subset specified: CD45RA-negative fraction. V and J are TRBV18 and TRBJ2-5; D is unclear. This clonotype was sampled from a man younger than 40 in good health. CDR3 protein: CASSPTERETQYF. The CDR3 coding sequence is TGTGCCAGCTCACCCACGGAGAGAGAGACCCAGTACTTC.